This T cell receptor beta chain was found in a study of blood T cell repertoires in COVID-19. Study-level information: Donors in the United States, Italy and Spain gave samples during acute or convalescent COVID-19.

Using immunoSEQ multiplex PCR, the repertoire was profiled, and TCRdb retains in-frame clones only, with some absent. The table records 200,000 to 300,000 clones, 80% to 90% of them present only once. This clone was observed once. V was pared by 4 bases and J by 8 bases, with 7 bases of the junction left unmatched. CDR1 LGHDT and CDR2 YNNKEL come from the germline V gene (reference sequence). CDR3 length: 14 amino acids. This chain connects TRBV3-1 (or the pseudogene TRBV3-2) to TRBJ1-4; 7 nucleotides align to TRBD1. The sample comprised peripheral blood. This clonotype was obtained from a woman aged 40 to 50 who had recovered from COVID-19. The CDR3 coding sequence is TGTGCCAGCAGCCTCAGGGGGGACGGGGAAAAACTGTTTTTT. Residues: CASSLRGDGEKLFF.